This T cell receptor beta chain was sequenced during a study of blood T cell repertoires in COVID-19. Background on the study: The cDNA or gDNA used as material had been derived from T cells, B-cell-depleted T cells, or PBMCs.

V shed 5 bases, J shed 8 bases, and the junction held 8 bases outside the gene matches. This CDR3 spans 15 amino acids. Germline assignment: CDR1 MDHEN and CDR2 SYDVKM. Sequencing used immunoSEQ multiplex PCR; TCRdb keeps in-frame clones, though not all of them. The data show roughly 160,000 clones, with 80% to 90% seen just once and about 2.1% held by the top ten. This TCR derives from a woman over 75 with acute or convalescent COVID-19. The chain combines TRBV28 with TRBJ1-5; 11 nucleotides match TRBD1. Sequencing was done on a sample of peripheral blood. The CDR3 protein is CASSLGQGAIKPQHF. The CDR3 region has the DNA TGTGCCAGCAGTCTAGGACAGGGGGCTATCAAGCCCCAGCATTTT.